A single TCR beta chain is shown here with its context. This entry comes from a study of blood T cell repertoires in COVID-19. Study as a whole: COVID-19 samples from acute and convalescent phases originated in the United States, Italy and Spain. Sources were T cells, B-cell-depleted T cells, or PBMCs; the material itself was cDNA or gDNA.

In the study's own analysis: Reference gene primer amplification in the assay estimated nucleated cell counts. Assay: immunoSEQ multiplex PCR; the TCRdb copy retains only in-frame clones and omits some. That table supplies the V and J calls and clone size; D and trimming were determined from the DNA. The repertoire holds about 170,000 clones, with 85% to 90% as singletons. Germline assignment: CDR1 MGHRA and CDR2 YSYEKL. The ends lost 4 bases at V and 1 base at J; junction bases unmatched: 8. This CDR3 spans 18 amino acids. The receptor comes from a woman of 80 years or more in a cohort sampled during active or convalescent COVID-19. The sample consisted of peripheral blood. V gene TRBV4-1 combines with J gene TRBJ2-6; 9 bases agree with TRBD1. The CDR3 coding sequence is TGCGCCAGCAGCCCTACAGGGGGCATTTCATCTGGGGCCAACGTCCTGACTTTC. Translated: CASSPTGGISSGANVLTF.